The entry below gives a single T cell receptor beta chain sequence along with its context. The data are from a study of control samples from healthy donors and cancer patients. The CDR3 totals 18 residues. From germline, CDR1 is SNHLY and CDR2 FYNNEI. The V and J ends lost 6 bases and 8 bases, in that order; junction bases with no gene match: 14. Some clones are missing from TCRdb's copy, which holds only in-frame ones; the method was immunoSEQ multiplex PCR. The data hold roughly 130,000 clones, with around nine tenths observed a single time. The TCR sequence derives from a young man in good health. The V gene is TRBV2, the J gene TRBJ2-1, with 15 positions matching TRBD2. Material for sequencing was blood. The CDR3 coding sequence is TGTGCCAGCAGGATTACTTTTGGGACTAGCGGGAGGATGTATGAGCAGTTCTTC. It specifies CASRITFGTSGRMYEQFF.